This T cell receptor beta chain was captured by sequencing in a study of chemoradiotherapy in HPV16-positive cancers. For the study at large: A couple of HPV16-positive patients' cells yielded candidate HPV-specific clones and common motifs. Regarding the study as a whole: Better recurrence-free survival went with HPV-responsive T-cell expansion in HPV16-positive patients.

This clone was seen just once. Its target is not known. Repertoires were sampled repeatedly during chemoradiotherapy. V lost 0 bases to trimming and J lost 5 bases, with 14 bases between them. Germline V gives CDR1 SGHRS, CDR2 YFSETQ. The CDR3 loop spans 16 amino acids. TCRdb keeps only in-frame clones here, not all; method: immunoSEQ multiplex PCR. The sample yields around 40,000 clones, approximately 73% seen once. V usage is TRBV5-1 and J usage is TRBJ2-2, with D possibly matching TRBD1 (5 bases). Sequences were derived from blood, sampled from a patient who underwent chemoradiotherapy. This sequence originates from a human donor with HPV-associated anogenital cancer. The CDR3 sequence is CASSLARQGSTGELFF. CDR3 sequence (DNA): TGCGCCAGCAGCTTGGCCCGCCAGGGTTCTACCGGGGAGCTGTTTTTT.